Listed here is a single T cell receptor (beta chain). TCRdb used MiXCR to reprocess the 5' RACE reads, holding one entry per CDR3 protein. The top ten clones hold roughly 4.3% of a sample with around 77,000 distinct CDR3 sequences, roughly 14% of them seen once. With 3 bases clipped from V and 6 bases from J, the junction kept 10 bases outside the gene matches. The CDR3 has 15 amino acids. Germline CDR1 and CDR2: MNHEY and SMNVEV (reference sequence). This sample was taken from a study of early T cells in non-severe SARS-CoV-2 infection. This TCR was recovered from an adult who was a healthcare worker with PCR-confirmed SARS-CoV-2 infection or an uninfected control (not recorded which). The chain carries TRBV27 and TRBJ2-7; 8 bases are shared with TRBD2. This specimen consisted of whole blood, obtained at baseline. The CDR3 DNA is TGTGCCAGCAGTTTCGGCCTCGGACTAGCCGGCGAGCAGTACTTC. As protein: CASSFGLGLAGEQYF.